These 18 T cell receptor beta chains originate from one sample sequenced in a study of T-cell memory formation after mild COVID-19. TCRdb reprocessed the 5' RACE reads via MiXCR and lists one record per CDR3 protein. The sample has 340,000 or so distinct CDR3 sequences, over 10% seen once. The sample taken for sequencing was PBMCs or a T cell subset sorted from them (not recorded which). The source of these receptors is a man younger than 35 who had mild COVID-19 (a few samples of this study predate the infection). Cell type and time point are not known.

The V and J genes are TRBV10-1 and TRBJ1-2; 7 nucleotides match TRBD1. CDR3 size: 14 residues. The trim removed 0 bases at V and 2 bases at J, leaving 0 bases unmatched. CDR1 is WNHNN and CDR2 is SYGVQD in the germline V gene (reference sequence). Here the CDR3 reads CASSESGQNYGYTF. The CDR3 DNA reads TGCGCCAGCAGTGAGTCGGGACAGAACTATGGCTACACCTTC.

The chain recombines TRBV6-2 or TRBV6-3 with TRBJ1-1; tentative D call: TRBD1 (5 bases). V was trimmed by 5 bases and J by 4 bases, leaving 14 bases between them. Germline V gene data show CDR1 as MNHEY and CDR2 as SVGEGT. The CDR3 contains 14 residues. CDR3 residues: CASSAYRRSTEAFF. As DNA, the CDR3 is TGTGCCAGCAGTGCCTACAGGAGAAGCACTGAAGCTTTCTTT.

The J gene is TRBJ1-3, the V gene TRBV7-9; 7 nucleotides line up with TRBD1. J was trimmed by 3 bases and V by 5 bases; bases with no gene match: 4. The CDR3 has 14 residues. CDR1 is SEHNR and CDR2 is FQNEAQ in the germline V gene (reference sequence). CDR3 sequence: CASSRTGLGNTIYF. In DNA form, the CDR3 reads TGTGCCAGCAGCCGGACAGGACTTGGAAACACCATATATTTT.

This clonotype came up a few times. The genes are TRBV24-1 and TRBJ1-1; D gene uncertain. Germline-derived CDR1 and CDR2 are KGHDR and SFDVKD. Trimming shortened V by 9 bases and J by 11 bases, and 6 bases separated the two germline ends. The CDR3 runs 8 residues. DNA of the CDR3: TGTGCCACCCCTGTGGCTTTCTTT. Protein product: CATPVAFF.

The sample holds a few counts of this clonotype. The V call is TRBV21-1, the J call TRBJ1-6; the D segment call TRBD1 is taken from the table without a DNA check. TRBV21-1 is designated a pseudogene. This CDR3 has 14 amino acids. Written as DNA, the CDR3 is TGTGCCACCCCCTCGACGGTTACTAATTCACCCCTCCACTTT. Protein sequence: CATPSTVTNSPLHF.

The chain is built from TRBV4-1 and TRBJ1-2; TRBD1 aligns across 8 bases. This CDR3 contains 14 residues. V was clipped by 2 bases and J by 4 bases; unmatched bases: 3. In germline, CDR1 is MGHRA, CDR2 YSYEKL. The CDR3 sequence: CASSQSGQGYGYTF. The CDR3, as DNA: TGCGCCAGCAGCCAATCTGGACAGGGCTATGGCTACACCTTC.

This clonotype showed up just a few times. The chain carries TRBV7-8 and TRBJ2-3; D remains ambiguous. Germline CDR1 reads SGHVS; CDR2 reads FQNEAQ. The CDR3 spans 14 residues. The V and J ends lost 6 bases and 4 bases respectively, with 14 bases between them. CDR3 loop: CASRPRGGADTQYF. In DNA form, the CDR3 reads TGTGCCAGCAGGCCCCGCGGTGGCGCAGATACGCAGTATTTT. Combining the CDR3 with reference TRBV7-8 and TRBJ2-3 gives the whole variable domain GAGVSQSPRYKVAKRGQDVALRCDPISGHVSLFWYQQALGQGPEFLTYFQNEAQLDKSGLPSDRFFAERPEGSVSTLKIQRTQQEDSAVYLCASRPRGGADTQYFGPGTRLTVL.

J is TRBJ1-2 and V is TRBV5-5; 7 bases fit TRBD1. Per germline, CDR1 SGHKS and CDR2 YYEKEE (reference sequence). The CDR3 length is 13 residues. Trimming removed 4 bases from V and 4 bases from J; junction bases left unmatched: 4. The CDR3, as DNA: TGTGCCAGCAGCCAGGGGGTAGCCTATGGCTACACCTTC. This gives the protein CASSQGVAYGYTF.

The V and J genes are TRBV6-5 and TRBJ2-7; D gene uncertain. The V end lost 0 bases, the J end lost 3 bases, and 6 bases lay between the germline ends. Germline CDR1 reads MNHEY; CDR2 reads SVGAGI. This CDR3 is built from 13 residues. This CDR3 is CASSYSLDYEQYF. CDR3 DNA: TGTGCCAGCAGTTACTCACTGGACTACGAGCAGTACTTC.

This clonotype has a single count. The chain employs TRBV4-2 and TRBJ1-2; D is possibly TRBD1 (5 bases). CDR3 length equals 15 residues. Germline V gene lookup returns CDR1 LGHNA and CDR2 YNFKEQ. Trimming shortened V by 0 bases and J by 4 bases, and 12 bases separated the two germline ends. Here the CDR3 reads CASSQDPGPCYGYTF. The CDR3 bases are TGTGCCAGCAGCCAAGATCCAGGGCCCTGCTATGGCTACACCTTC.

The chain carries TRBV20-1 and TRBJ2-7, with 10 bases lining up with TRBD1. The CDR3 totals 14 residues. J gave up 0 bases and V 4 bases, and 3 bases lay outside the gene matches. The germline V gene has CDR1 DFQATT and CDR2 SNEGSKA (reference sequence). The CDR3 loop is CSAMRTGGSYEQYF. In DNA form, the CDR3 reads TGCAGTGCTATGAGGACAGGGGGCTCCTACGAGCAGTACTTC.

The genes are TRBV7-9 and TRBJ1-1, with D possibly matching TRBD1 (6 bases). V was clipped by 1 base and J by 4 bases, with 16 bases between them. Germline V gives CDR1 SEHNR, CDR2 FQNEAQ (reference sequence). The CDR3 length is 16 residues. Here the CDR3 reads CASSLVPTGYGTEAFF. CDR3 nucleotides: TGTGCCAGCAGCTTAGTTCCCACAGGGTATGGCACTGAAGCTTTCTTT.

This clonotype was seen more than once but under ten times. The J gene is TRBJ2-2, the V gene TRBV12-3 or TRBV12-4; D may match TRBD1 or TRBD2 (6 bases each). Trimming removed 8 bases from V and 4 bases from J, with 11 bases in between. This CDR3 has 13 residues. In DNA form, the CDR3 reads TGTGCCAGCGTTTCGGGGGCCACCGGGGAGCTGTTTTTT. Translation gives CASVSGATGELFF.

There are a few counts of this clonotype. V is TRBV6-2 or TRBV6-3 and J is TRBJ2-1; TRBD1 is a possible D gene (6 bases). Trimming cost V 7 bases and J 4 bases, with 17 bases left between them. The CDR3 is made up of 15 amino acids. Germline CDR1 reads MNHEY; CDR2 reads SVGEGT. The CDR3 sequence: CASNSGAHHYNEQFF. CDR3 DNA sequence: TGTGCCAGCAATTCAGGGGCACATCATTACAATGAGCAGTTCTTC.

The CDR3 nucleotides read TGTGCCAGCAGCTCTCAGGGGTCTGCCGGGGAGCTGTTTTTT. Translation gives CASSSQGSAGELFF. J is TRBJ2-2 and V is TRBV7-9, with D possibly TRBD1 on 6 matching bases. Between the trimmed V and J ends, which lost 4 bases and 6 bases, there was a span of 12 bases. CDR1 is SEHNR, CDR2 FQNEAQ, per germline (reference sequence). CDR3 length: 14 residues.

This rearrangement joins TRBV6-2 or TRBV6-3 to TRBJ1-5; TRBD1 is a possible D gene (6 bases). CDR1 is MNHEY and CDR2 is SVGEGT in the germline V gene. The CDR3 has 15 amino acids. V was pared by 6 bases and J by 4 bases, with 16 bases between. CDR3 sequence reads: CASSPTQGGNQPQHF. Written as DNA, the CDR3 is TGTGCCAGCAGCCCTACCCAAGGGGGGAATCAGCCCCAGCATTTT.

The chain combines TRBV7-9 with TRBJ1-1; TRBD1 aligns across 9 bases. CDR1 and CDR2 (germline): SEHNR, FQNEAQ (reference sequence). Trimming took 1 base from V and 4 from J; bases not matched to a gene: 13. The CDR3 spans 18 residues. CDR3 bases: TGTGCCAGCAGCTTAGTGAGCGGGGGACAGGGTAGGGGCACTGAAGCTTTCTTT. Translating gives CASSLVSGGQGRGTEAFF.

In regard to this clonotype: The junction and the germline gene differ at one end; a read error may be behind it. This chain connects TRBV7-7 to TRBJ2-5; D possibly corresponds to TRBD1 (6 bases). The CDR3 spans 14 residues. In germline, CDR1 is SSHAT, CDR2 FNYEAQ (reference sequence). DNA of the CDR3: TGTGCTAGCAGCTTTCAGGACAGTGCAGAGACCCAGTACTTC. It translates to CASSFQDSAETQYF.